The TCR beta chain under discussion was sequenced for a study of PD-1 blockade in classical Hodgkin lymphoma. Study-wide results and limits: The causes of the repertoire differences, possibly disease activity or prior therapy, remain undefined. According to reports, newly diagnosed patients had lower baseline TCR diversity than healthy donors, and relapsed/refractory patients had lower baseline TCR diversity still.

Time point reported: newly diagnosed, previously untreated cHL patient sample. Magnetic negative selection was used to purify CD4+ T cells from PBMCs that had been thawed. The data were produced by immunoSEQ multiplex PCR, yet TCRdb's version contains in-frame clones alone and is incomplete. The sample has 25,000 to 30,000 clones, 70% to 90% seen once. In regard to this clone: Its target is unknown.

The sequence was obtained from a human donor with classical Hodgkin lymphoma. The sample was CD4+ T cells from blood.

The CDR3 spells CASSMSRGLRDEQFF. The CDR3 DNA reads TGTGCCAGTAGTATGAGCAGGGGGCTGCGGGATGAGCAGTTCTTC. The V call is TRBV19, the J call TRBJ2-1; TRBD1 agrees at 8 bases. J was trimmed by 8 bases and V by 3 bases; bases with no gene match: 9. Germline lookup yields CDR1 LNHDA and CDR2 SQIVND (reference sequence). CDR3 size: 15 residues. The full variable domain, rest sourced from reference TRBV19 and TRBJ2-1, is DGGITQSPKYLFRKEGQNVTLSCEQNLNHDAMYWYRQDPGQGLRLIYYSQIVNDFQKGDIAEGYSVSREKKESFPLTVTSAQKNPTAFYLCASSMSRGLRDEQFFGPGTRLTVL.